These 10 T cell receptor beta chains were all obtained from the same sample, sequenced in a study of blood T cell repertoires in COVID-19. Some clones are missing from TCRdb's copy, which holds only in-frame ones; the method was immunoSEQ multiplex PCR. The sample yields 200,000 to 250,000 clones, around 90% seen once. The source material was PBMCs or T cells enriched from blood (not recorded which). The receptor set was obtained from a woman aged 45-65 years with acute COVID-19.

The V gene is TRBV2, the J gene TRBJ2-7; 9 bases agree with TRBD1. CDR1 SNHLY and CDR2 FYNNEI come from the germline V gene. The ends lost 5 bases at V and 0 bases at J; junction bases unmatched: 11. The CDR3 runs 17 residues. This CDR3 is CASSSGTGSFSSYEQYF. Written as DNA, the CDR3 is TGTGCCAGCAGTTCCGGGACAGGGTCCTTCTCCTCCTACGAGCAGTACTTC.

The rearrangement uses TRBV4-1 and TRBJ1-2, with a possible D match to TRBD1 (5 bases). The CDR3 is made up of 16 amino acids. The germline V gene has CDR1 MGHRA and CDR2 YSYEKL. Trimming stripped 0 bases from V and 0 bases from J, with 11 bases between. The CDR3 loop reads CASSQERRGPNYGYTF. The CDR3 region has the DNA TGCGCCAGCAGCCAAGAAAGGAGGGGTCCTAACTATGGCTACACCTTC.

This chain joins TRBV28 and TRBJ1-1, with D possibly TRBD1 on 6 matching bases. The V gene's germline CDR1 is MDHEN and CDR2 SYDVKM. The CDR3 has 15 amino acids. Trimming removed 2 bases at V and 1 base at J, with 11 bases between. In DNA form, the CDR3 reads TGTGCCAGCAGTTTAAGTGGGGGCCCGAACACTGAAGCTTTCTTT. Its translation: CASSLSGGPNTEAFF.

This sequence joins TRBV30 and TRBJ2-2, with D possibly being TRBD2 (7 bases). CDR1 is GTSNPN and CDR2 is SVGIG in the germline V gene (reference sequence). CDR3 size: 15 residues. Trimming took off 8 bases at V and 6 bases at J, with 22 bases between the two ends. The CDR3 coding sequence is TGTGCCCGTACTCGGGGGGCGCGTTCGTCCGGGGAGCTGTTTTTT. As protein: CARTRGARSSGELFF.

The chain recombines TRBV18 with TRBJ2-7; D possibly corresponds to TRBD2 (5 bases). Germline CDR1 is KGHSH and CDR2 is LQKENI. The V end was cut by 5 bases, the J end by 3 bases, with 5 bases between. The CDR3 is made up of 11 amino acids. CDR3 nucleotide sequence: TGTGCCAGCTCAGAGGGCTACGAGCAGTACTTC. Translating gives CASSEGYEQYF.

The CDR3 nucleotides read TGTGCCACCAACCCTACAGGGGGCGGCAATCAGCCCCAGCATTTT. Translated: CATNPTGGGNQPQHF. The rearrangement uses TRBV15 and TRBJ1-5, with 9 bases matching TRBD1. The CDR3 is 15 amino acids. The V gene's germline CDR1 is LNHNV and CDR2 YYDKDF (reference sequence). Unmatched junction bases numbered 6, after V lost 7 bases and J lost 2 bases.

The chain carries TRBV24-1 and TRBJ2-2; 10 bases agree with TRBD1. Germline CDR1 and CDR2: KGHDR and SFDVKD. The junction had 9 bases not matched to a gene; V was cut back by 4 bases and J by 5 bases. The CDR3 extends over 17 amino acids. The CDR3, as DNA: TGTGCCACCAGTGAGGCCCCGGGACAGGGGAAAACCGGGGAGCTGTTTTTT. Translation: CATSEAPGQGKTGELFF.

The J gene is TRBJ2-7, the V gene TRBV7-9, with D perhaps TRBD2 (6 bases). Germline values: CDR1 SEHNR, CDR2 FQNEAQ (reference sequence). The CDR3 sequence is 12 residues long. V shed 3 bases and J shed 6 bases, with 9 bases lying between them. In DNA form, the CDR3 reads TGTGCCAGCAGCTTTATCGGGGGCGAGCAGTACTTC. Translated: CASSFIGGEQYF. The full variable domain, completed using reference TRBV7-9 and TRBJ2-7, is DTGVSQNPRHKITKRGQNVTFRCDPISEHNRLYWYRQTLGQGPEFLTYFQNEAQLEKSRLLSDRFSAERPKGSFSTLEIQRTEQGDSAMYLCASSFIGGEQYFGPGTRLTVT.

The chain couples TRBV12-3 or TRBV12-4 to TRBJ2-7; TRBD1 matches at 9 bases. Trimming removed 5 bases from V and 5 bases from J; junction bases left unmatched: 4. The CDR3 loop spans 13 amino acids. CDR3 sequence reads: CASSPGQGDEQYF. Written as DNA, the CDR3 is TGTGCCAGCAGTCCGGGACAGGGTGACGAGCAGTACTTC.

J is TRBJ2-7 and V is TRBV19; tentatively, D is TRBD2 (6 bases). From germline, CDR1 is LNHDA and CDR2 SQIVND (reference sequence). The CDR3 is 15 amino acids. With 1 base removed from V and 4 bases from J, the gap between germline ends came to 14 bases. CDR3 region: CASSIARGGVYEQYF. CDR3 DNA: TGTGCCAGTAGTATAGCAAGGGGAGGAGTTTACGAGCAGTACTTC.